The T cell receptor (beta chain) under discussion was sequenced for a study of T cells in localized non-small cell lung cancer. The data were produced by immunoSEQ multiplex PCR, yet TCRdb's version contains in-frame clones alone and is incomplete. The table has about 40,000 clones, approximately 80% seen once. Study findings and constraints: As only one tumor region underwent sequencing, heterogeneity remains possible.

Notes on this clone: As yet, its antigen is unknown.

The sample was peripheral blood mononuclear cells, taken before any cancer treatment. This clonotype originated in a male donor older than 55 with stage II lung adenocarcinoma.

CDR3 bases: TGTGCCAGCAGCTTAGTGGGCAGGGAAACCTATGGCTACACCTTC. This encodes CASSLVGRETYGYTF. The chain carries TRBV7-9 and TRBJ1-2, with D perhaps matching TRBD1 (5 bases). The V and J ends lost 1 base and 4 bases respectively, with 13 bases between them. The CDR3 sequence is 15 residues long. Germline V CDR1 and CDR2: SEHNR, FQNEAQ (reference sequence).